The sequence of this TCR beta chain was determined in a study of T cells in Graves' hyperthyroidism and ophthalmopathy. Study summary: Blood was drawn when the patient was first diagnosed and still untreated. Study results and caveats: A model of 13 V-J pairs discriminated ophthalmopathy from stable hyperthyroidism.

Looked up from germline, CDR1 is MNHEY and CDR2 is SVGEGT. V gave up 7 bases and J gave up 4 bases, with 19 bases separating them. This CDR3 is built from 15 residues. TCR beta CDR3 region amplification was performed from RNA transcripts. When the TCR CDR3 underwent first-round RT-PCR, the HTBI primer set was used. TCRdb re-derived calls from the multiplex PCR reads in MiXCR, one entry per CDR3 protein. The table includes approximately 530,000 distinct CDR3 sequences, 16% detected once. This clonotype was detected only once. Its antigen is unidentified. This may stem from a read error, because a much larger clone lies one nucleotide away. Exclusion criteria comprised uncontrolled infection, other autoimmune disease, pregnancy or lactation.

This clonotype was sampled from a woman under 30 with Graves' hyperthyroidism. This sequence joins TRBV6-2 or TRBV6-3 and TRBJ1-1; possible D gene TRBD1, 5 bases. The sample taken for sequencing was blood. CDR3 coding DNA: TGTGCCAGCACCCGGGCCCCGACAGCTAGCACTGAAGCTTTCTTT. This translates into CASTRAPTASTEAFF.